A single sample gave rise to the 31 T cell receptor beta chains below, sequenced in a study of cytomegalovirus exposure and HLA in healthy donors. It was with 60 Vbeta and 13 Jbeta primers that the PCR ran. Clones were sequenced by immunoSEQ multiplex PCR, and TCRdb holds only the in-frame ones, with some missing. The top ten hold roughly 0.097% of the sample, which has nearly 200,000 clones, over 75% seen once. Sequenced input: PBMCs. These receptors all come from a boy aged 2 to 9 in good health and CMV-seronegative.

The chain couples TRBV7-9 to TRBJ1-1, with D perhaps matching TRBD1 (5 bases). Germline V gene lookup returns CDR1 SEHNR and CDR2 FQNEAQ (reference sequence). This CDR3 contains 13 residues. Trimming shortened V by 7 bases and J by 2 bases, and 11 bases separated the two germline ends. The CDR3 sequence is CASTGIPNTEAFF. CDR3 in DNA: TGTGCCAGCACAGGGATCCCAAACACTGAAGCTTTCTTT.

The chain has TRBV20-1 and TRBJ2-7; no definite D call. Germline assignment: CDR1 DFQATT and CDR2 SNEGSKA (reference sequence). The CDR3 has 10 residues. CDR3 DNA: TGCAGGCGGCCCGTCTACGAGCAGTACTTC. Protein sequence: CRRPVYEQYF.

V is TRBV10-3 and J is TRBJ1-2; tentative D call: TRBD1 (5 bases). Per germline, CDR1 ENHRY and CDR2 SYGVKD. The germline V and J ends were trimmed by 6 bases and 0 bases, with 14 bases remaining between them. This CDR3 region has 15 residues. The CDR3 sequence is CAIRAGRQTNYGYTF. In DNA form, the CDR3 reads TGTGCCATCAGAGCGGGGAGACAGACTAACTATGGCTACACCTTC.

The rearrangement uses TRBV7-9 and TRBJ2-1; TRBD1 matches at 7 bases. This CDR3 region has 11 residues. Trimming removed 9 bases from V and 6 bases from J; junction bases left unmatched: 2. CDR1 is SEHNR and CDR2 is FQNEAQ in the germline V gene (reference sequence). CDR3 sequence reads: CASSGGNEQFF. The CDR3 coding sequence is TGTGCCAGTTCAGGGGGCAATGAGCAGTTCTTC.

The chain has TRBV27 and TRBJ1-1; 9 nucleotides align to TRBD1. The CDR3 extends over 14 amino acids. CDR1 is MNHEY, CDR2 SMNVEV, per germline (reference sequence). The J segment lost 10 bases and the V segment lost 3 bases, leaving 9 bases of the junction unmatched. This chain's CDR3 is CASSLGQGSRGAFF. CDR3 nucleotide sequence: TGTGCCAGCAGTTTGGGACAGGGTAGTAGAGGAGCTTTCTTT.

This clone was counted only a few times. The chain has TRBV18 and TRBJ1-1, with D perhaps TRBD1 (6 bases). Germline lookup yields CDR1 KGHSH and CDR2 LQKENI. The CDR3 has 15 amino acids. V shed 6 bases and J shed 6 bases, with 20 bases lying between them. This chain's CDR3 is CASSLDTRGAAEAFF. In DNA, the CDR3 is TGTGCCAGCTCCCTAGATACCCGGGGGGCCGCTGAAGCTTTCTTT.

The chain joins TRBV11-3 to TRBJ1-1; D is undetermined. The germline gives CDR1 SGHNT, CDR2 YENEEA. V lost 5 bases and J lost 5, with 12 bases in between. The CDR3 spans 13 residues. Here the CDR3 DNA reads TGTGCCAGCAGCCCCCGGGAGGGAACTGAAGCTTTCTTT. Its protein is CASSPREGTEAFF.

A note on this clone: Mismatch with germline at one junction end may stem from a read error. The rearrangement links TRBV20-1 to TRBJ1-4; D not resolved. Germline V CDR1 and CDR2: DFQATT, SNEGSKA (reference sequence). This CDR3 contains 11 residues. CDR3: CSAPRPEQLFF. As DNA, the CDR3 is TGCAGTGCTCCTAGACCTGAACAACTGTTTTTT.

The V call is TRBV4-3, the J call TRBJ2-5; 11 nucleotides agree with TRBD1. CDR3 length: 17 amino acids. The V gene end was trimmed by 4 bases and the J gene end by 3 bases; junction bases not matched to a gene: 10. CDR1 LGHNA and CDR2 YSLEER come from the germline V gene. The CDR3, as DNA: TGCGCCAGCAGCCGACCACCGGGACAGGGGGAAGAAGAGACCCAGTACTTC. It specifies CASSRPPGQGEEETQYF.

V and J are TRBV7-9 and TRBJ2-5, with a tentative D call TRBD2 (5 bases). The better agreement between TRBJ2-7 and the DNA end casts doubt on the J call. Germline CDR1 SEHNR, CDR2 FQNEAQ (reference sequence). The CDR3 has 13 residues. CDR3 coding DNA: TGTGCCAGCAGCTTAAATACGGGGTACGAGCAGTACTTC. Its protein is CASSLNTGYEQYF.

This clone showed up just once. This sequence joins TRBV9 and TRBJ2-3; possible D gene TRBD2, 6 bases. With 1 base removed from V and 0 bases from J, the gap between germline ends came to 12 bases. The germline V gene encodes CDR1 SGDLS and CDR2 YYNGEE. The CDR3 extends over 16 amino acids. CDR3 DNA sequence: TGTGCCAGCAGCGTACTAAGCGGGCTTAGCACAGATACGCAGTATTTT. Translated, it gives CASSVLSGLSTDTQYF.

This chain connects TRBV18 to TRBJ1-5; TRBD1 aligns across 10 bases. J gave up 6 bases and V 3 bases, and 8 bases lay outside the gene matches. CDR3 length: 16 amino acids. Germline V gives CDR1 KGHSH, CDR2 LQKENI. This CDR3 is CASSPIQGTGVQPQHF. CDR3 DNA sequence: TGTGCCAGCTCACCGATACAGGGGACAGGGGTTCAGCCCCAGCATTTT.

The chain couples TRBV18 to TRBJ1-5; D not resolved. The CDR3 runs to 15 residues. The germline CDR1 and CDR2 sequences are KGHSH and LQKENI. Trimming cost V 2 bases and J 7 bases, with 15 bases left between them. In DNA form, the CDR3 reads TGTGCCAGCTCACCAACAACTACCCATGGGCAGCCCCAGCATTTT. Its translation: CASSPTTTHGQPQHF. The variable domain in full, with the rest retrieved from reference TRBV18 and TRBJ1-5, is NAGVMQNPRHLVRRRGQEARLRCSPMKGHSHVYWYRQLPEEGLKFMVYLQKENIIDESGMPKERFSAEFPKEGPSILRIQQVVRGDSAAYFCASSPTTTHGQPQHFGDGTRLSIL.

This clone was recorded once. The J gene is TRBJ2-3, the V gene TRBV5-6, with 8 bases that match TRBD2. The germline CDR1 and CDR2 sequences are SGHDT and YYEEEE. CDR3 length equals 15 residues. The junction had 7 bases not matched to a gene; V was cut back by 5 bases and J by 2 bases. This CDR3 reads CASSFNGGATDTQYF. DNA for the CDR3: TGTGCCAGCAGTTTCAACGGGGGGGCCACAGATACGCAGTATTTT.

J is TRBJ2-2 and V is TRBV5-4, with 8 bases matching TRBD2. In germline, CDR1 is SGHNT, CDR2 YYREEE (reference sequence). The CDR3 is 14 amino acids. Germline trimming cut 3 bases from V and 6 bases from J; bases unmatched to any gene: 4. CDR3 coding DNA: TGTGCCAGCAGCTCGGGACTAGTACCCGGGGAGCTGTTTTTT. Its protein is CASSSGLVPGELFF.

The chain carries TRBV7-9 and TRBJ2-1; TRBD2 agrees at 7 bases. The CDR3 is 15 residues long. Trimming took 4 bases from V and 0 from J; bases not matched to a gene: 3. The germline CDR1 and CDR2 sequences are SEHNR and FQNEAQ (reference sequence). The CDR3 is CASSWASGSYNEQFF. CDR3 DNA: TGTGCCAGCAGCTGGGCTAGCGGCTCCTACAATGAGCAGTTCTTC.

The chain uses TRBV7-2 and TRBJ2-5, with a tentative D call TRBD1 (6 bases). The V gene lost 5 bases and the J gene lost 12 bases, with 19 bases spanning the gap. Germline values: CDR1 SGHTA, CDR2 FQGNSA. The CDR3 is 13 residues long. The CDR3 here is CASSANRDGPKYF. The DNA for the CDR3 is TGTGCCAGCAGCGCGAACAGGGATGGGCCTAAGTACTTC.

This chain joins TRBV4-1 and TRBJ1-4; D call uncertain. The CDR3 covers 17 residues. With 0 bases removed from V and 8 bases from J, the gap between germline ends came to 19 bases. The V gene's germline CDR1 is MGHRA and CDR2 YSYEKL. CDR3 sequence reads: CASSQDGVRDPAEKLFF. CDR3 coding DNA: TGCGCCAGCAGCCAAGATGGGGTCCGGGATCCAGCGGAAAAACTGTTTTTT.

V usage is TRBV29-1 and J usage is TRBJ1-1, with D unclear. Germline V gene data show CDR1 as SQVTM and CDR2 as ANQGSEA. V was pared by 2 bases and J by 0 bases, with 10 bases between. The CDR3 is made up of 14 amino acids. CDR3 sequence: CSVERELMNTEAFF. CDR3 coding DNA: TGCAGCGTTGAACGAGAACTCATGAACACTGAAGCTTTCTTT.

This clone has only one observation. The chain links TRBV6-1 to TRBJ1-5; D is possibly TRBD1 (5 bases). V gave up 3 bases and J gave up 2 bases, with 11 bases separating them. Germline V gene data show CDR1 as MNHNS and CDR2 as SASEGT. CDR3 length equals 15 residues. CDR3 sequence (DNA): TGTGCCAGCAGTGATTTGGGGCCTGGCAATCAGCCCCAGCATTTT. Its protein is CASSDLGPGNQPQHF.

This clone is a singleton in its sample. This chain links TRBV7-6 with TRBJ1-3; a possible D gene is TRBD1 (5 bases). Trimming shortened V by 1 base and J by 0 bases, and 7 bases separated the two germline ends. This CDR3 contains 15 residues. The V gene's germline CDR1 is SGHVS and CDR2 FNYEAQ. The chain's CDR3 is CASSLGGVSGNTIYF. The CDR3 nucleotides read TGTGCCAGCAGCTTAGGGGGGGTCTCTGGAAACACCATATATTTT.

This clone was recorded only once. The V call is TRBV7-8, the J call TRBJ2-3; TRBD1 matches at 12 bases. Germline V gene lookup returns CDR1 SGHVS and CDR2 FQNEAQ. With V trimmed by 0 bases and J by 2 bases, 6 bases remained unmatched. The CDR3 runs 18 residues. The CDR3 loop reads CASSLAPVGQGATDTQYF. In DNA, the CDR3 is TGTGCCAGCAGCTTAGCCCCGGTGGGACAGGGGGCCACAGATACGCAGTATTTT.

V usage is TRBV28 and J usage is TRBJ2-5, with 13 bases matching TRBD2. The CDR3 extends over 17 amino acids. The V and J ends lost 7 bases and 0 bases, in that order; junction bases with no gene match: 8. Germline V gene sequence: CDR1 MDHEN, CDR2 SYDVKM. The CDR3 region is CASTSGLAGEYQETQYF. CDR3 sequence (DNA): TGTGCCAGCACCTCTGGACTAGCGGGGGAGTACCAAGAGACCCAGTACTTC.

The genes are TRBV6-4 and TRBJ2-7, with 15 bases identical to TRBD2. Germline CDR1 reads MRHNA; CDR2 reads SNTAGT. The junction had 1 base not matched to a gene; V was cut back by 3 bases and J by 4 bases. The CDR3 has 15 amino acids. CDR3 in DNA: TGTGCCAGCAGTGATGGGACTAGCGGGGGGTACGAGCAGTACTTC. Translating it yields CASSDGTSGGYEQYF.

J is TRBJ2-3 and V is TRBV7-3; no clear D gene. The CDR3 is made up of 14 amino acids. Per the germline V gene, CDR1 is SGHTA and CDR2 is FQGTGA. V was cut by 4 bases and J by 2 bases, with 10 bases left in between. CDR3 bases: TGTGCCAGCAGCTCCGCAGGATTCACAGATACGCAGTATTTT. Residues: CASSSAGFTDTQYF.

V is TRBV9 and J is TRBJ2-1; maybe TRBD1 (6 bases). Germline CDR1 SGDLS, CDR2 YYNGEE. The V end lost 3 bases, the J end lost 9 bases, and 19 bases lay between the germline ends. The CDR3 consists of 15 residues. The CDR3 spells CASSADSLRLGEQFF. CDR3 bases: TGTGCCAGCAGCGCGGACAGTTTGAGGTTGGGTGAGCAGTTCTTC.

CDR3 residues: CASSWTAKMNTEAFF. CDR3 nucleotide sequence: TGTGCCAGCAGCTGGACAGCTAAAATGAACACTGAAGCTTTCTTT. This chain links TRBV5-4 with TRBJ1-1; a possible D gene is TRBD1 (6 bases). Germline values: CDR1 SGHNT, CDR2 YYREEE (reference sequence). V was trimmed by 3 bases and J by 0 bases, leaving 12 bases between them. The CDR3 extends over 15 amino acids. The full variable domain, with the rest looked up from reference TRBV5-4 and TRBJ1-1, is ETGVTQSPTHLIKTRGQQVTLRCSSQSGHNTVSWYQQALGQGPQFIFQYYREEENGRGNFPPRFSGLQFPNYSSELNVNALELDDSALYLCASSWTAKMNTEAFFGQGTRLTVV.

The V gene is TRBV5-6, the J gene TRBJ2-1, with 9 positions matching TRBD2. The CDR3 is 16 residues long. Germline CDR1 is SGHDT and CDR2 is YYEEEE. V dropped 5 bases and J dropped 8; count of bases not matched to a gene: 14. The CDR3, as DNA: TGTGCCAGCAGGGATCCGGGCAGCGGGAGGTTGGATGAGCAGTTCTTC. Its translation is CASRDPGSGRLDEQFF. The full variable domain, its missing parts supplied by reference TRBV5-6 and TRBJ2-1, is DAGVTQSPTHLIKTRGQQVTLRCSPKSGHDTVSWYQQALGQGPQFIFQYYEEEERQRGNFPDRFSGHQFPNYSSELNVNALLLGDSALYLCASRDPGSGRLDEQFFGPGTRLTVL.

This clone appeared a few times. The rearrangement links TRBV9 to TRBJ1-2; 10 positions agree with TRBD1. Germline trimming cut 0 bases from V and 4 bases from J; bases unmatched to any gene: 3. Germline CDR1 and CDR2: SGDLS and YYNGEE. The CDR3 totals 15 residues. The CDR3 DNA is TGTGCCAGCAGCGTAGGGACAGGGGGTTTCTATGGCTACACCTTC. This codes for CASSVGTGGFYGYTF. Filled out from reference TRBV9 and TRBJ1-2, the complete variable domain reads DSGVTQTPKHLITATGQRVTLRCSPRSGDLSVYWYQQSLDQGLQFLIQYYNGEERAKGNILERFSAQQFPDLHSELNLSSLELGDSALYFCASSVGTGGFYGYTFGSGTRLTVV.

This chain connects TRBV7-2 to TRBJ2-5, with D tentatively TRBD2 (5 bases). The CDR3 runs to 16 residues. Germline CDR1 is SGHTA and CDR2 is FQGNSA. The V gene lost 5 bases and the J gene lost 4 bases, with 20 bases spanning the gap. The CDR3 sequence: CASSPQTGIGSETQYF. CDR3 DNA: TGTGCCAGCAGCCCCCAGACCGGGATTGGGTCAGAGACCCAGTACTTC. Using reference TRBV7-2 and TRBJ2-5 for the parts outside the CDR3, the full variable domain is GAGVSQSPSNKVTEKGKDVELRCDPISGHTALYWYRQSLGQGLEFLIYFQGNSAPDKSGLPSDRFSAERTGGSVSTLTIQRTQQEDSAVYLCASSPQTGIGSETQYFGPGTRLLVL.

This clone was seen just once. The gene calls are TRBV4-2 and TRBJ1-1, with TRBD1 matching over 8 bases. Per germline, CDR1 LGHNA and CDR2 YNFKEQ. J lost 3 bases, V lost 5 bases, and 8 bases had no gene match. The CDR3 has 15 residues. Written as DNA, the CDR3 is TGTGCCAGCAGCTTAACAGGGGGATTGGACACTGAAGCTTTCTTT. This sequence encodes CASSLTGGLDTEAFF.